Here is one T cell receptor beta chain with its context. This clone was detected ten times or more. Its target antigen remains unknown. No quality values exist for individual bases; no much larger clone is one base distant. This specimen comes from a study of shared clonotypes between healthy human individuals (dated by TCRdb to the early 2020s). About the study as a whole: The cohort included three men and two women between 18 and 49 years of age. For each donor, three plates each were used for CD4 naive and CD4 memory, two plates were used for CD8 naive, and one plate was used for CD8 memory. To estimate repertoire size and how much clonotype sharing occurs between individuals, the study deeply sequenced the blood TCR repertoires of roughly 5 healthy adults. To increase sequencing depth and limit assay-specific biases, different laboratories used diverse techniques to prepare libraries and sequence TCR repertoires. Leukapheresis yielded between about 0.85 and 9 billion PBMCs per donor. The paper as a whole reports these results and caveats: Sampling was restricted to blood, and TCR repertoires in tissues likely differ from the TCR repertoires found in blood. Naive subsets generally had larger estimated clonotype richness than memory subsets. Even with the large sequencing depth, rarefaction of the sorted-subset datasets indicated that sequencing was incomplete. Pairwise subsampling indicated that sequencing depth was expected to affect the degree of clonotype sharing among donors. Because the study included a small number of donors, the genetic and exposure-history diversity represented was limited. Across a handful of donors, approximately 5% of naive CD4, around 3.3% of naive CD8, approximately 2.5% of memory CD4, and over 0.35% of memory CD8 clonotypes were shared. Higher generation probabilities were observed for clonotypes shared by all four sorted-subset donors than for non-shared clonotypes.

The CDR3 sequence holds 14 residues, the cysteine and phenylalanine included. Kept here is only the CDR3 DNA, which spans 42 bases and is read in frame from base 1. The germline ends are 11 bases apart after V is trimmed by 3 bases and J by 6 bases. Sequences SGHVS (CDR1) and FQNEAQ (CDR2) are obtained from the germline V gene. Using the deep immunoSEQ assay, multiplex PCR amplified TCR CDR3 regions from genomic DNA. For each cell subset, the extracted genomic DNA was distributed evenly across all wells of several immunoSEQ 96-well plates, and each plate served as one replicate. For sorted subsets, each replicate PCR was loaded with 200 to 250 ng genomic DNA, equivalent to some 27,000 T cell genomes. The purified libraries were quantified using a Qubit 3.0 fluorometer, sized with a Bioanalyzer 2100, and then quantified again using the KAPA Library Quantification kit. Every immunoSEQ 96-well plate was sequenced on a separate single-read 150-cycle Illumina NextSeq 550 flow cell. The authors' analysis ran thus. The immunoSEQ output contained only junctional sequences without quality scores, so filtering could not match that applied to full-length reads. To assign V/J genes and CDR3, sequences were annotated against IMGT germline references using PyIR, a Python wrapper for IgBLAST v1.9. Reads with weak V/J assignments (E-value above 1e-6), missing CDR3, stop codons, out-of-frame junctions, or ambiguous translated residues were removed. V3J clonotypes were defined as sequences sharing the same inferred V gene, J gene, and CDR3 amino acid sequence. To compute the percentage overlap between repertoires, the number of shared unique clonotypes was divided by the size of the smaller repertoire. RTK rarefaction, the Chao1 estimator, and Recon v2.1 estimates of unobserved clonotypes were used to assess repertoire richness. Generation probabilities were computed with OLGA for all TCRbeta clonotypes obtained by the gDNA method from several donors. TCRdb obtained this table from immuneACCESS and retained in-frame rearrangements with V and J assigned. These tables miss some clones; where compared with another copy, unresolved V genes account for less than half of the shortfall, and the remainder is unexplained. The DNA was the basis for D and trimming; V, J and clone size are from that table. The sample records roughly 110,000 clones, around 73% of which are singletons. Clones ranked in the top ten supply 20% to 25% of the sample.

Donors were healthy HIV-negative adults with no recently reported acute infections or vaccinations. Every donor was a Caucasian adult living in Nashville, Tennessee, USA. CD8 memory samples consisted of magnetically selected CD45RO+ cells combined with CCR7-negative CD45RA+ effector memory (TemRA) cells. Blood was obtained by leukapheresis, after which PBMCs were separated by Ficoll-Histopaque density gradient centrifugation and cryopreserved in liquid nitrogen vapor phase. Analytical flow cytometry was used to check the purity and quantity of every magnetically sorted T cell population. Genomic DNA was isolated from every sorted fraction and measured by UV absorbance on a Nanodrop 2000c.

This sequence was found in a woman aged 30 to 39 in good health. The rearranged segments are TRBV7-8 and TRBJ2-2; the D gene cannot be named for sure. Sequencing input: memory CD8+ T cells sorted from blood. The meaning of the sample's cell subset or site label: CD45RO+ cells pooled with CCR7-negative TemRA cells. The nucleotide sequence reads TGTGCCAGCAGCTTCGGGTATTCGCCCGGGGAGCTGTTTTTT. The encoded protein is CASSFGYSPGELFF.